This TCR beta chain was recorded in a study of blood T cell repertoires in COVID-19. Study summary: Samples representing acute and convalescent COVID-19 were sourced from the United States, Italy and Spain. In each case, the material was cDNA or gDNA derived from T cells, B-cell-depleted T cells, or PBMCs.

CDR3 size: 13 residues. The germline V and J ends were trimmed by 2 bases and 6 bases, with 11 bases remaining between them. CDR1 and CDR2 (germline): LGHDT, YNNKEL (reference sequence). Membership in each cohort depended on participant-reported clinical history. Within the 2 weeks before study entry, each person in the exposed group met a COVID-19 case. Clones were sequenced by immunoSEQ multiplex PCR, and TCRdb holds only the in-frame ones, with some missing. The sample shows more than 350,000 clones, around nine tenths of them seen only once. The chain uses TRBV3-1 (or the pseudogene TRBV3-2) and TRBJ2-7; TRBD1 might be the D (6 bases). The sequence was collected from a young woman who had been exposed to COVID-19. The specimen sequenced was PBMCs or T cells enriched from blood (not recorded which). CDR3 coding DNA: TGTGCCAGCAGCCAAACTCAGGGGCGCGAGCAGTACTTC. Protein: CASSQTQGREQYF.